The clone carrying this T cell receptor (beta chain) occurred once. Its matching antigen is unknown. Other DNA variants within this sample encode the same CDR3. The CDR3 sequence is 13 residues long. Trimming took 4 bases from V and 0 from J, leaving 9 bases between them. Per the germline V gene, CDR1 is SQVTM and CDR2 is ANQGSEA. Here immunoSEQ multiplex PCR was the method, and the copy in TCRdb shows in-frame clones only, minus some. The sample lists 90,000 to 130,000 clones; 80% to 95% were seen once. The sample originates from a study of T cell repertoires and HLA-DP antigens. Study-level information: Alloantigens: one with one groove difference and one with ten differences versus self.

Untouched CD4+ T cells were isolated by negative selection, averaging almost 98% purity. The clonotype originates from a woman between 18 and 29 years old in good health and CMV-seronegative. The sequenced sample consisted of CD4+ T cells from PBMCs. This chain joins TRBV29-1 and TRBJ1-1, with D uncertain. CDR3 coding DNA: TGCAGCGTTGCCGGCAGATTGAACACTGAAGCTTTCTTT. Translating gives CSVAGRLNTEAFF.